This passage covers 2 T cell receptor beta chains from one sample sequenced in a study of T-cell memory formation after mild COVID-19. TCRdb processed the 5' RACE reads anew with MiXCR; each CDR3 protein has one entry. The sample holds 550,000 to 700,000 distinct CDR3 sequences; around 16% are singletons and the top ten take around 8.1%. Sample: PBMCs or a T cell subset sorted from them (not recorded which). The receptors originated from an adult woman who had mild COVID-19 (a few samples of this study predate the infection). Cell type and time point are not known.

This clonotype has only a few counts. The rearrangement uses TRBV9 and TRBJ2-4, with a weak D call TRBD1 (5 bases). The CDR3 is 17 amino acids. Trimming pared 0 bases from V and 2 bases from J, leaving 15 bases between. CDR1 and CDR2 (germline): SGDLS, YYNGEE. The CDR3 DNA reads as TGTGCCAGCAGCGTAGTCCCCGACAGCAGATCCAAAAACATTCAGTACTTC. Translating gives CASSVVPDSRSKNIQYF. Full variable domain (rest looked up from reference TRBV9 and TRBJ2-4): DSGVTQTPKHLITATGQRVTLRCSPRSGDLSVYWYQQSLDQGLQFLIQYYNGEERAKGNILERFSAQQFPDLHSELNLSSLELGDSALYFCASSVVPDSRSKNIQYFGAGTRLSVL.

This clonotype was seen only a few times. The rearrangement links TRBV7-3 to TRBJ2-2; TRBD2 matches at 10 bases. CDR3 length equals 15 residues. V shed 5 bases, J shed 9 bases, and the junction held 9 bases outside the gene matches. Germline CDR1 SGHTA, CDR2 FQGTGA. CDR3 sequence (DNA): TGTGCCAGCAGCCCGATAGCGGGAGGACCCCGGGAGCTGTTTTTT. Translated, it gives CASSPIAGGPRELFF.